One and the same sample provided the 2 T cell receptor beta chains below, sequenced in a study of T cells after yellow fever vaccination. Via MiXCR, TCRdb re-called the 5' RACE reads, giving one row per CDR3 protein. The sample records about 300,000 distinct CDR3 sequences, 7.5% to 9% being singletons. Sample: CD4+ T cells sorted from PBMCs, taken 5 days after the yellow fever booster vaccination. These receptors originate from a man younger than 35 who received the YFV17D yellow fever vaccine.

The J gene is TRBJ1-2, the V gene TRBV9, with a tentative D call TRBD1 (6 bases). The V end lost 3 bases, the J end lost 4 bases, and 10 bases lay between the germline ends. This CDR3 is built from 13 residues. Germline CDR1 is SGDLS and CDR2 is YYNGEE. CDR3 DNA: TGTGCCAGCAGCGCCGACAGGAGCTATGGCTACACCTTC. Amino acid sequence: CASSADRSYGYTF. The full variable domain, rest sourced from reference TRBV9 and TRBJ1-2, is DSGVTQTPKHLITATGQRVTLRCSPRSGDLSVYWYQQSLDQGLQFLIQYYNGEERAKGNILERFSAQQFPDLHSELNLSSLELGDSALYFCASSADRSYGYTFGSGTRLTVV.

V is TRBV18 and J is TRBJ2-2; D is undetermined. V lost 2 bases to trimming and J lost 0 bases, with 13 bases between them. The CDR3 sequence is 17 residues long. Germline V gene lookup returns CDR1 KGHSH and CDR2 LQKENI. CDR3 bases: TGTGCCAGCTCACCAACCCCGGTAGCCGCGAACACCGGGGAGCTGTTTTTT. Residues: CASSPTPVAANTGELFF.